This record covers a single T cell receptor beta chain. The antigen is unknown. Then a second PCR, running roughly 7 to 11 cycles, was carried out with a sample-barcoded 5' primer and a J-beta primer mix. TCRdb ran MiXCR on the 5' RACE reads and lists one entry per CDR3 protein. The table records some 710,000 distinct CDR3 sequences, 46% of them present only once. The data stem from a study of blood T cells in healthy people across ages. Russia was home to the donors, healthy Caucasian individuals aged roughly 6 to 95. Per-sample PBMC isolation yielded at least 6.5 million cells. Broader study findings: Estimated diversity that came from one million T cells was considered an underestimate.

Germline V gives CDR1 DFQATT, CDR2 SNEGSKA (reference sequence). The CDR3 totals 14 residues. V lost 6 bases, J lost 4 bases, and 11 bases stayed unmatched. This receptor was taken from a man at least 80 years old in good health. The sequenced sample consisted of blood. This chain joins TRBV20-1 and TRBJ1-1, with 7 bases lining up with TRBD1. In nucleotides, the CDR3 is TGCAGTGCCCAAGGGACAGCCCGCGCCACTGAAGCTTTCTTT. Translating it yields CSAQGTARATEAFF.